A single sample is the source of the 18 T cell receptor beta chains below, sequenced in a study of tumor and adjacent non-tumor tissue in lung cancer. A modified ARM-PCR protocol with three rounds of nested PCR amplified TCRbeta. TCRdb recomputed calls from the multiplex PCR reads with MiXCR, one row per CDR3 protein. The data hold roughly 70,000 distinct CDR3 sequences, with about 80% observed a single time. The template was RNA from unsorted bulk tissue. Sequencing was performed on lung tumor tissue. These receptors all come from a man in his 60s with non-small cell lung cancer.

Turning to this clonotype: One end of the junction is discordant with germline, which a read error may explain. The chain is built from TRBV20-1 and TRBJ2-2, with 10 nucleotides matching TRBD2. This CDR3 has 16 residues. Germline loops: CDR1 DFQATT, CDR2 SNEGSKA (reference sequence). The CDR3 DNA is TGCAGTGTTACTTCAGCGGGAGGGACGGAGACCGGGGAGCTATTTTTT. This gives the protein CSVTSAGGTETGELFF.

Points on this clonotype: At one end, the junction sequence differs from germline, possibly due to a read error. The CDR3 region is CASSELAGVTWELFF. Here the CDR3 DNA reads TGTGCCAGCAGTGAACTAGCAGGAGTCACCTGGGAGCTGTTTTTT. The V and J genes are TRBV6-1 and TRBJ2-2; possible D gene TRBD2, 5 bases. The V gene's germline CDR1 is MNHNS and CDR2 SASEGT. The CDR3 loop spans 15 amino acids.

As for this clonotype: A junction boundary mismatches the germline segment, possibly from a read error. This sequence joins TRBV6-2 or TRBV6-3 and TRBJ2-4; TRBD1 matches 12 bases. Germline loops: CDR1 MNHEY, CDR2 SVGEGT. The CDR3 is 18 amino acids. The CDR3 reads CVSSARDRGRVAKNVQYF. CDR3 in DNA: TGTGTCAGTAGTGCCCGGGACAGGGGGCGTGTTGCCAAAAACGTTCAGTACTTC.

In the case of this clonotype: The junction and the germline gene differ at one end; a read error may be behind it. The J gene is TRBJ1-1, the V gene TRBV11-1; 7 bases fit TRBD1. From germline, CDR1 is SGHAT and CDR2 FQDESV (reference sequence). The CDR3 is 13 residues long. CDR3 region: CESILEKGAEDLF. As DNA, the CDR3 is TGTGAAAGCATATTAGAGAAGGGGGCTGAAGATTTATTT.

A remark on this clonotype: At one end the junction does not follow the germline gene, possibly because of a read error. This chain joins TRBV28 and TRBJ2-7; a weak D match, TRBD2 (5 bases). Germline CDR1 is MDHEN and CDR2 is SYDVKM. The CDR3 contains 14 residues. The CDR3 is CASSFQGVEVEQYF. DNA for the CDR3: TGTGCCAGCAGTTTCCAAGGAGTGGAGGTTGAGCAGTATTTC.

Worth noting for this clonotype: Compared with germline, one end of the junction differs, possibly owing to a read error. The V gene is TRBV29-1, the J gene TRBJ2-3; D may be TRBD1 (6 bases). Germline CDR1 reads SQVTM; CDR2 reads ANQGSEA. The CDR3 covers 12 residues. The CDR3 reads CSTLDRSVTQYF. For the CDR3, the DNA is TGCAGCACTCTGGACAGATCGGTCACGCAATATTTT.

Note on this clonotype: At one boundary the junction diverges from the germline segment, which might be a read error. The genes are TRBV5-4 and TRBJ1-1, with 12 positions matching TRBD1. CDR3 length: 17 residues. Germline values: CDR1 SGHNT, CDR2 YYREEE (reference sequence). CDR3 in amino acids: CASSWGQGASINTEAFF. CDR3 sequence (DNA): TGTGCCAGCAGCTGGGGACAGGGGGCTAGTATAAACACCGAAGCTTTCTTT.

The chain combines TRBV5-6 with TRBJ2-1, with 11 bases matching TRBD2. Germline V gene sequence: CDR1 SGHDT, CDR2 YYEEEE. CDR3 size: 16 residues. CDR3 sequence (DNA): TGTGCTAGCGGGGGGGATAGCGGGAGGGATTACAATGAGCAGTTCTTC. Its translation: CASGGDSGRDYNEQFF.

V usage is TRBV6-6 and J usage is TRBJ2-7; TRBD1 is a possible D gene (6 bases). Germline CDR1 is MNHNY and CDR2 is SVGAGI (reference sequence). CDR3 length: 12 amino acids. The CDR3 reads CAITQGKAEQYF. CDR3 DNA: TGTGCGATTACACAGGGAAAGGCCGAGCAGTACTTC.

About this clonotype: Sequence at one end of the junction differs from germline and may be a read error. The chain uses TRBV20-1 and TRBJ2-1; D is uncertain. CDR3 length: 10 amino acids. The germline V gene has CDR1 DFQATT and CDR2 SNEGSKA (reference sequence). CDR3 nucleotides: TGCAGTGCTATTGGTAATGAGCAGCTCTTC. Translated, it gives CSAIGNEQLF.

This clonotype has a count of ten or more. The chain has TRBV11-2 and TRBJ2-3, with D tentatively TRBD2 (5 bases). CDR1 SGHAT and CDR2 FQNNGV come from the germline V gene. CDR3 size: 18 residues. V gave up 2 bases and J gave up 3 bases, with 21 bases separating them. CDR3 in amino acids: CASSLRPHAGVWTDTQYF. The CDR3 DNA reads TGTGCCAGCAGCTTACGTCCCCATGCGGGCGTATGGACAGATACGCAGTATTTT.

At least ten counts were recorded for this clonotype. This sequence joins TRBV30 and TRBJ1-6; 7 nucleotides line up with TRBD1. The CDR3 extends over 14 amino acids. Trimming at V came to 2 bases and at J to 10 bases, leaving 8 bases not matched to a gene. Germline assignment: CDR1 GTSNPN and CDR2 SVGIG (reference sequence). CDR3 loop: CAWSRPGGESPLHF. In nucleotides, the CDR3 is TGTGCCTGGAGTAGGCCAGGGGGTGAATCACCCCTCCACTTT.

The CDR3, as DNA: TGTGCCACCAGTGCGTCCCTTGAAGTGACCCAGTACTTC. Protein: CATSASLEVTQYF. The V call is TRBV24-1, the J call TRBJ2-5, with D hard to call. Trimming stripped 5 bases from V and 7 bases from J, with 13 bases between. This CDR3 is built from 13 residues. The germline gives CDR1 KGHDR, CDR2 SFDVKD.

Points on this clonotype: The CDR3 carries no conserved terminal phenylalanine or tryptophan, so it likely arises from a read error. No DNA is shown, since the ends of the CDR3 on it are uncertain; the CDR3 is the one TCRdb lists. V gene TRBV6-2 or TRBV6-3 combines with J gene TRBJ2-2. The CDR3 contains 13 residues when both ends are counted. The germline CDR1 and CDR2 sequences are MNHEY and SVGEGT. The CDR3 is CTSNYSYTGELFL.

About this clonotype itself: Sequence at one end of the junction differs from germline and may be a read error. This CDR3 is CGSNLRDQETQYF. The CDR3 DNA sequence: TGTGGCAGCAATCTCCGGGACCAAGAGACCCAGTACTTC. The chain has TRBV11-3 and TRBJ2-5; D unresolved. This CDR3 comprises 13 residues. Germline V gene lookup returns CDR1 SGHNT and CDR2 YENEEA.

This clonotype has at least ten counts. Written as DNA, the CDR3 is TGCAGTGCTCCGGGGACCTACGAGCAGTACTTC. Its translation is CSAPGTYEQYF. This chain links TRBV20-1 with TRBJ2-7; tentative D call: TRBD2 (5 bases). V was pared by 5 bases and J by 2 bases, with 7 bases between. Germline V lookup: CDR1 DFQATT, CDR2 SNEGSKA (reference sequence). The CDR3 is made up of 11 amino acids.

For this clonotype: This may be a read error, as it is one base from a much larger clone. The J gene is TRBJ2-1, the V gene TRBV7-3, with TRBD2 as a possible D gene (7 bases). V was clipped by 9 bases and J by 9 bases, with 18 bases between them. The CDR3 has 13 amino acids. Germline loops: CDR1 SGHTA, CDR2 FQGTGA. The CDR3 sequence: CARSEGGAGEQFF. In DNA form, the CDR3 reads TGTGCCAGAAGCGAAGGGGGGGCAGGTGAGCAGTTCTTC.

This chain uses TRBV2 with TRBJ2-2; D is unclear. Germline CDR1 is SNHLY and CDR2 is FYNNEI. V was clipped by 5 bases and J by 1 base, with 14 bases between them. This CDR3 is 16 amino acids long. CDR3 loop: CASSPSKPLNTGELFF. The DNA of the CDR3 is TGTGCCAGCAGTCCCTCAAAACCATTGAACACCGGGGAGCTGTTTTTT.